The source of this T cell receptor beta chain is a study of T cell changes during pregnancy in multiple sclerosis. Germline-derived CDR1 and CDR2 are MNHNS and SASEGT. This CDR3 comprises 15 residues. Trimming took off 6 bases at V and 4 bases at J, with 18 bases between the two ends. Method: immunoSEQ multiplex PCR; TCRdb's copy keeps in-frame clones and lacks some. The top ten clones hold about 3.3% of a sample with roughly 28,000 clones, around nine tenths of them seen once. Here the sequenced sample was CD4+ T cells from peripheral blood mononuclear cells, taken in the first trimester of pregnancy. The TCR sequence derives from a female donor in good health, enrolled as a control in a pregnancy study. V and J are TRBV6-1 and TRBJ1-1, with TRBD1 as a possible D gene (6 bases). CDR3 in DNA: TGTGCCAGCAGAAACCAGGGGACATGGGGCACTGAAGCTTTCTTT. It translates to CASRNQGTWGTEAFF.